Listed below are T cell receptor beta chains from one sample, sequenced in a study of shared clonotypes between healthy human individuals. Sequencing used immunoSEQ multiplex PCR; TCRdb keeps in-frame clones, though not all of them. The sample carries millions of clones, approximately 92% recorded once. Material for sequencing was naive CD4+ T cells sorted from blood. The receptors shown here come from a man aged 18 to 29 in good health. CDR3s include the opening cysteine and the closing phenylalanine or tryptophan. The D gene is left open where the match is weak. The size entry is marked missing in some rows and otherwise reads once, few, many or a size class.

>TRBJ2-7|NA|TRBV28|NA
CASTGGWEQYF
TGTGCCAGCACGGGTGGGTGGGAGCAGTACTTC
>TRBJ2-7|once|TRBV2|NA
CASSVSGPPGGQYF
TGTGCCAGCAGTGTATCCGGACCACCCGGAGGGCAGTACTTC
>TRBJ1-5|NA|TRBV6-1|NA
CASSEMGDQPQHF
TGTGCCAGCAGTGAAATGGGAGATCAGCCCCAGCATTTT
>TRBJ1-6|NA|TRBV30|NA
CAWAQDTGPSPLHF
TGTGCCTGGGCCCAGGACACCGGACCTTCACCCCTCCACTTT
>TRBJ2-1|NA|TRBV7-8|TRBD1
CASSVRTGDYNEQFF
TGTGCCAGCAGCGTAAGGACAGGGGATTACAATGAGCAGTTCTTC
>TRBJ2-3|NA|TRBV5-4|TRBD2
CASSERLAGASTDTQYF
TGTGCCAGCAGCGAACGACTAGCGGGGGCCAGCACAGATACGCAGTATTTT
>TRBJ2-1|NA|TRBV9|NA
CASSSQGTLSYNEQFF
TGTGCCAGCAGCTCTCAGGGAACGCTCTCCTACAATGAGCAGTTCTTC
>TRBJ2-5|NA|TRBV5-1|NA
CASSRDLARSSETQYF
TGCGCCAGCAGCAGAGATCTAGCGAGGTCTTCCGAGACCCAGTACTTC
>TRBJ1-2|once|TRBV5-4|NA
CASSSDRVGYTF
TGTGCCAGCAGCTCCGATAGGGTCGGCTACACCTTC
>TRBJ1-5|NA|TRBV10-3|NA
CAISAGSNQPQHF
TGTGCCATCAGTGCCGGTAGCAATCAGCCCCAGCATTTT
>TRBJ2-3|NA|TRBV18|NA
CASSPEAGKDTQYF
TGTGCCAGCTCACCAGAGGCAGGGAAAGATACGCAGTATTTT
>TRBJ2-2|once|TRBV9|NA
CASSVLSGGSEGELFF
TGTGCCAGCAGCGTATTGAGTGGAGGCTCCGAGGGGGAGCTGTTTTTT
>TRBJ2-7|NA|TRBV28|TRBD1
CATETGWSYEQYF
TGTGCCACCGAGACAGGGTGGTCCTACGAGCAGTACTTC
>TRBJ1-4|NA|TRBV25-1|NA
CASSDLPLGLNEKLFF
TGTGCCAGCAGTGACCTACCCCTGGGACTTAATGAAAAACTGTTTTTT
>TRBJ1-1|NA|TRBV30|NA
CAWFSGISTNTEAFF
TGTGCCTGGTTTTCAGGTATCTCCACGAACACTGAAGCTTTCTTT
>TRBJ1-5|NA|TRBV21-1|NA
CASSKIARIEPQHF
TGTGCCAGCAGCAAAATCGCCAGGATAGAGCCCCAGCATTTT
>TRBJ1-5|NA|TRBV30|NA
CAWSSGIGNQPQHF
TGTGCCTGGAGCTCGGGGATCGGCAATCAGCCCCAGCATTTT
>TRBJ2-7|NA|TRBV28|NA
CASSLRGLTYEQYF
TGTGCCAGCAGTTTACGGGGGTTAACCTACGAGCAGTACTTC
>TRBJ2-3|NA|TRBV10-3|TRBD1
CAISEIGQGGTDTQYF
TGTGCCATCAGTGAAATAGGACAGGGGGGCACAGATACGCAGTATTTT
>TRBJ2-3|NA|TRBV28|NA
CASSLPRTDTQYF
TGTGCCAGCAGTTTGCCCCGGACCGATACGCAGTATTTT
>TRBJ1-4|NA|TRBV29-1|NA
CSVSAPLSGRLFF
TGCAGCGTCTCAGCTCCGCTCTCGGGGCGACTGTTTTTT
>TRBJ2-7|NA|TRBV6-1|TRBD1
CASSEPGQDPYEQYF
TGTGCCAGCAGTGAACCGGGACAGGATCCCTACGAGCAGTACTTC
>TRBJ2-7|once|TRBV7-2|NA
CASSLEEWDNYYEQYF
TGTGCCAGCAGCTTAGAGGAGTGGGACAATTATTACGAGCAGTACTTC